This TCR beta chain was sequenced during a study of T cell responses to AZD1222 COVID-19 vaccine (dated by TCRdb to the early 2020s). In the study overall: A total of 233 trial participants underwent TCR sequencing, of whom 200 to 220 received two doses of AZD1222 and around 25 received two doses of the MenACWY control vaccine. Trial participants were enrolled into age subgroups of 18-55, 56-69 and 70-plus years, which contained 148, 28 and 57 TCR-sequenced participants, respectively. General conclusions and limits of the study: A significant rise in spike-specific TCR breadth and depth was observed after two AZD1222 doses relative to day 0 and relative to MenACWY recipients. Most participants were white British and females outnumbered males, and the authors suggested that clonal diversity may have been underestimated. In the small 56-69-year group, the increase in depth fell short of significance, most likely because of low power. The vaccine-associated CD4 TCRs covered the entire spike protein, and the dominant responses fell in regions 160-218 and 743-854. Reportedly, close to half of the unique spike-specific TCRs recognized epitopes lying outside the regions that are mutated in the B.1.351 and B.1.1.7 variants. Because no day 14 peak-response samples were available, repertoires were characterized only after the peak T cell response. Conclusions about previously exposed vaccinees were limited because only 5 or 6 AZD1222 recipients were SARS-CoV-2 seropositive at baseline.

The CDR3 regions of human TCRbeta chains were analyzed by immunosequencing. Per the source publication's procedure: Repertoire TCRs were checked for matches against a reference library of SARS-CoV-2-specific TCRs that had been generated using the MIRA antigen-specificity platform. Breadth was defined as the fraction of unique TCRs that were SARS-CoV-2-associated, and depth was defined as the fraction of total T cells that were SARS-CoV-2-associated. Each spike-specific TCR was assigned to its reactive spike region and to a CD4 or CD8 class using the MIRA data. Log10-transformed breadth and depth values were compared by one-way ANOVA with Sidak's multiple comparisons tests. In TCRdb, the immuneACCESS table is reduced to in-frame sequences with V and J assigned. These tables do not hold every clone; where another copy was compared, an unresolved V gene accounts for under half, and the others remain unexplained. From that table come the V and J calls and clone size; the DNA was used to work out D and trimming. In all, the sample holds some 150,000 clones, and more than 85% of those were seen once. The top ten hold approximately 3.6% of the sample.

The sample's time point label is to be understood as: about 28 days (+/-7) after the second vaccine dose. AZD1222 recipients given second doses at about 4 weeks or at about 12 weeks were pooled, since spike-specific TCR depth and breadth were not found to differ between the two schedules. Vaccinee samples came from UK trials COV001 and COV002, including a single-blind randomized controlled phase 2/3 trial of AZD1222 (ChAdOx1 nCoV-19) in healthy adults. Trial participant PBMC samples were collected at day 0 and day 28 after the second dose for TCRbeta chain sequencing. Regarding this clone: No cognate antigen has been identified for it. No quality values exist for individual bases; no much larger clone is one base distant.

The CDR3 runs 14 amino acids, cysteine and phenylalanine included. Only CDR3 DNA remains: 42 bases, in frame from the first base. The trim is 3 bases for V and 0 bases for J, with a gap of 6 bases between the germline ends. CDR1 and CDR2, looked up from the germline V gene, are KGHDR and SFDVKD. The V and J genes are TRBV24-1 and TRBJ2-3; the D segment could be TRBD2, given 6 matching bases. This TCR was recovered from an adult who received the AZD1222 COVID-19 vaccine. Sequencing was performed on peripheral blood, taken 28 days after the second AZD1222 dose. This receptor carries the CDR3 CATSDGTSTDTQYF. Here is the DNA: TGTGCCACCAGTGATGGGACTAGCACAGATACGCAGTATTTT.